This paragraph reports one T cell receptor (beta chain). This same CDR3 is encoded by further DNA sequences in the sample. The CDR3 has 12 residues. Deletions cut 3 bases from V and 4 bases from J, with 7 bases between. This specimen belongs to a study of blood T cell repertoires in COVID-19. Clones were sequenced by immunoSEQ multiplex PCR, and TCRdb holds only the in-frame ones, with some missing. This sample has over 450,000 clones; roughly nine tenths occur once, and the top ten carry about 0.91%. The sample taken for sequencing was peripheral blood. The clonotype comes from a man between 18 and 35 years old with COVID-19, enrolled during active disease. The V call is TRBV12-3 or TRBV12-4, the J call TRBJ2-7, with D perhaps TRBD2 (6 bases). The CDR3 is CASSFGGYEQYF. For the CDR3, the DNA is TGTGCCAGCAGTTTTGGGGGGTACGAGCAGTACTTC.